A selection of T cell receptor beta chains follows, all from one sample in a study of blood T cell repertoires in COVID-19. Produced via immunoSEQ multiplex PCR; TCRdb's table is partial and in-frame only. The top ten clones hold about 4.6% of a sample with under 350,000 clones, 75% to 90% of them seen once. The sample consisted of peripheral blood. The receptors were sampled from a middle-aged man with acute or convalescent COVID-19. The CDR3 runs from the conserved cysteine through the conserved F or W. Fields, in order: J gene, clone size, V gene, D gene, CDR3 protein, CDR3 DNA. A D gene is named only where the DNA matches it firmly. Clone size is given for some rows only: seen once, a few or many times, or a class if the clone is expanded.

j_call: TRBJ2-7
clone_size: NA
v_call: TRBV6-5
d_call: NA
cdr3_aa: CASSPGDYEQYF
cdr3_nt: TGTGCCAGCAGCCCCGGGGACTACGAGCAGTACTTC

j_call: TRBJ1-1
clone_size: NA
v_call: TRBV24-1
d_call: TRBD1
cdr3_aa: CATSAGGAGGTEAFF
cdr3_nt: TGTGCCACCAGTGCAGGGGGCGCGGGCGGCACTGAAGCTTTCTTT

j_call: TRBJ1-2
clone_size: NA
v_call: TRBV27
d_call: TRBD1
cdr3_aa: CASSPSDRALFYGYTF
cdr3_nt: TGTGCCAGCAGTCCCTCCGACAGGGCGCTCTTCTATGGCTACACCTTC

j_call: TRBJ1-1
clone_size: NA
v_call: TRBV29-1
d_call: NA
cdr3_aa: CSVEREEWVNTEAFF
cdr3_nt: TGCAGCGTTGAAAGGGAGGAATGGGTGAACACTGAAGCTTTCTTT

j_call: TRBJ1-1
clone_size: NA
v_call: TRBV10-3
d_call: NA
cdr3_aa: CAISDRGTEAFF
cdr3_nt: TGTGCCATCAGTGACAGGGGCACTGAAGCTTTCTTT

j_call: TRBJ1-6
clone_size: once
v_call: TRBV11-2
d_call: NA
cdr3_aa: CASSLDGIYNSPLHF
cdr3_nt: TGTGCCAGCAGCTTAGACGGGATTTATAATTCACCCCTCCACTTT

j_call: TRBJ1-1
clone_size: NA
v_call: TRBV27
d_call: TRBD1
cdr3_aa: CASSPWTGGTEAFF
cdr3_nt: TGTGCCAGCAGTCCCTGGACAGGGGGCACTGAAGCTTTCTTT

j_call: TRBJ1-1
clone_size: few
v_call: TRBV5-1
d_call: TRBD1
cdr3_aa: CASRTGTGGSNTEAFF
cdr3_nt: TGCGCCAGCAGAACGGGGACAGGGGGTTCGAACACTGAAGCTTTCTTT

j_call: TRBJ2-1
clone_size: once
v_call: TRBV7-3
d_call: TRBD2
cdr3_aa: CASSLGGSGGYNEQFF
cdr3_nt: TGTGCCAGCAGTCTCGGTGGTAGCGGGGGGTACAATGAGCAGTTCTTC

j_call: TRBJ1-1
clone_size: NA
v_call: TRBV5-1
d_call: TRBD1
cdr3_aa: CASSLEAGGRGTEAFF
cdr3_nt: TGCGCCAGCAGCTTGGAGGCAGGGGGTAGGGGCACTGAAGCTTTCTTT

j_call: TRBJ2-7
clone_size: NA
v_call: TRBV2
d_call: NA
cdr3_aa: CASSEAGGPYEQYF
cdr3_nt: TGTGCCAGCAGTGAAGCGGGGGGGCCCTACGAGCAGTACTTC

j_call: TRBJ1-1
clone_size: NA
v_call: TRBV30
d_call: NA
cdr3_aa: CAWSDQMNTEAFF
cdr3_nt: TGTGCCTGGAGTGACCAGATGAACACTGAAGCTTTCTTT

j_call: TRBJ1-1
clone_size: NA
v_call: TRBV3-1/TRBV3-2
d_call: NA
cdr3_aa: CASSQDGGTEAFF
cdr3_nt: TGTGCCAGCAGCCAAGACGGGGGTACTGAAGCTTTCTTT

j_call: TRBJ2-3
clone_size: NA
v_call: TRBV7-9
d_call: NA
cdr3_aa: CASSLTYSNTDTQYF
cdr3_nt: TGTGCCAGCAGCTTGACATACTCTAACACAGATACGCAGTATTTT

j_call: TRBJ2-7
clone_size: NA
v_call: TRBV4-1
d_call: TRBD2
cdr3_aa: CASSQDYMRGDGGTYEQYF
cdr3_nt: TGCGCCAGCAGCCAAGATTACATGCGGGGGGATGGGGGCACCTACGAGCAGTACTTC

j_call: TRBJ2-2
clone_size: NA
v_call: TRBV29-1
d_call: NA
cdr3_aa: CSVEDEGRGTGELFF
cdr3_nt: TGCAGCGTTGAAGATGAGGGCAGGGGAACCGGGGAGCTGTTTTTT

j_call: TRBJ2-1
clone_size: once
v_call: TRBV7-9
d_call: TRBD2
cdr3_aa: CASSLTGGEQFF
cdr3_nt: TGTGCCAGCAGCTTAACGGGAGGCGAGCAGTTCTTC

j_call: TRBJ1-4
clone_size: NA
v_call: TRBV12-3/TRBV12-4
d_call: NA
cdr3_aa: CASSLSEEKLFF
cdr3_nt: TGTGCCAGCAGTTTATCCGAGGAAAAACTGTTTTTT

j_call: TRBJ2-2
clone_size: NA
v_call: TRBV18
d_call: NA
cdr3_aa: CASSPNRNTGELFF
cdr3_nt: TGTGCCAGCTCACCAAACAGGAACACCGGGGAGCTGTTTTTT

j_call: TRBJ1-2
clone_size: NA
v_call: TRBV7-9
d_call: NA
cdr3_aa: CASSFPREGGGGNYGYTF
cdr3_nt: TGTGCCAGCAGCTTCCCGCGGGAGGGGGGCGGTGGAAACTATGGCTACACCTTC

j_call: TRBJ2-7
clone_size: NA
v_call: TRBV7-8
d_call: TRBD1
cdr3_aa: CASSGRQGSSYEQYF
cdr3_nt: TGTGCCAGCAGCGGACGACAGGGGTCCTCCTACGAGCAGTACTTC

j_call: TRBJ2-3
clone_size: NA
v_call: TRBV7-3
d_call: NA
cdr3_aa: CASSFTGSGADTQYF
cdr3_nt: TGTGCCAGCAGCTTCACAGGGAGTGGCGCAGATACGCAGTATTTT

j_call: TRBJ2-2
clone_size: once
v_call: TRBV7-2
d_call: NA
cdr3_aa: CASRHAGRPNTGELFF
cdr3_nt: TGTGCCAGCAGGCATGCGGGGCGACCCAACACCGGGGAGCTGTTTTTT

j_call: TRBJ1-4
clone_size: NA
v_call: TRBV5-1
d_call: TRBD1
cdr3_aa: CASSSGTADEKLFF
cdr3_nt: TGCGCCAGCAGCTCCGGGACAGCTGATGAAAAACTGTTTTTT

j_call: TRBJ1-1
clone_size: few
v_call: TRBV11-3
d_call: NA
cdr3_aa: CASSFRGGEAFF
cdr3_nt: TGTGCCAGCAGCTTCCGAGGAGGGGAAGCTTTCTTT

j_call: TRBJ1-1
clone_size: NA
v_call: TRBV20-1
d_call: NA
cdr3_aa: CSASEWRAENTEAFF
cdr3_nt: TGCAGTGCTAGTGAGTGGCGGGCCGAAAACACTGAAGCTTTCTTT

j_call: TRBJ1-6
clone_size: NA
v_call: TRBV11-3
d_call: NA
cdr3_aa: CASSLDLQGPLHF
cdr3_nt: TGTGCCAGCAGCTTAGATCTACAGGGCCCCCTCCACTTT

j_call: TRBJ1-4
clone_size: NA
v_call: TRBV18
d_call: NA
cdr3_aa: CASSISGEKLFF
cdr3_nt: TGTGCCAGCTCAATCTCGGGTGAAAAACTGTTTTTT

j_call: TRBJ2-7
clone_size: NA
v_call: TRBV5-1
d_call: NA
cdr3_aa: CASLQGPGLTYEQYF
cdr3_nt: TGCGCCAGTCTCCAGGGGCCAGGTCTCACTTACGAGCAGTACTTC

j_call: TRBJ1-1
clone_size: NA
v_call: TRBV3-1/TRBV3-2
d_call: TRBD1
cdr3_aa: CASTRTGGGKTFF
cdr3_nt: TGTGCCAGCACCAGGACAGGGGGAGGGAAAACTTTCTTT

j_call: TRBJ2-4
clone_size: NA
v_call: TRBV19
d_call: NA
cdr3_aa: CASSIDQNSPSTKNIQYF
cdr3_nt: TGTGCCAGTAGTATAGATCAGAACAGCCCATCTACCAAAAACATTCAGTACTTC

j_call: TRBJ1-2
clone_size: NA
v_call: TRBV11-3
d_call: NA
cdr3_aa: CASSGRTGLWYGYTF
cdr3_nt: TGTGCCAGCAGCGGACGAACAGGTTTGTGGTATGGCTACACCTTC

j_call: TRBJ2-7
clone_size: NA
v_call: TRBV7-2
d_call: NA
cdr3_aa: CASRLTGSYEQYF
cdr3_nt: TGTGCCAGCAGACTGACAGGTTCCTACGAGCAGTACTTC

j_call: TRBJ2-7
clone_size: NA
v_call: TRBV6-6
d_call: NA
cdr3_aa: CASKGQGGAGYEQYF
cdr3_nt: TGTGCCAGCAAAGGTCAAGGGGGCGCGGGGTACGAGCAGTACTTC

j_call: TRBJ2-2
clone_size: few
v_call: TRBV19
d_call: TRBD1
cdr3_aa: CASSIEGQGTGELFF
cdr3_nt: TGTGCCAGTAGTATAGAAGGACAGGGAACCGGGGAGCTGTTTTTT

j_call: TRBJ1-4
clone_size: NA
v_call: TRBV10-2
d_call: NA
cdr3_aa: CASRQGPTNEKLFF
cdr3_nt: TGCGCCAGCAGACAGGGCCCAACTAATGAAAAACTGTTTTTT

j_call: TRBJ2-1
clone_size: NA
v_call: TRBV27
d_call: TRBD1
cdr3_aa: CASKGTGASYNEQFF
cdr3_nt: TGTGCCAGCAAGGGGACAGGGGCCTCCTACAATGAGCAGTTCTTC

j_call: TRBJ1-2
clone_size: NA
v_call: TRBV21-1
d_call: NA
cdr3_aa: CASSKLGRENYGYTF
cdr3_nt: TGTGCCAGCAGCAAACTAGGCCGGGAAAACTATGGCTACACCTTC

j_call: TRBJ2-7
clone_size: NA
v_call: TRBV18
d_call: NA
cdr3_aa: CASSPNTYEQYF
cdr3_nt: TGTGCCAGCTCACCAAACACCTACGAGCAGTACTTC

j_call: TRBJ1-2
clone_size: NA
v_call: TRBV15
d_call: NA
cdr3_aa: CATSRDLGGQGYGYTF
cdr3_nt: TGTGCCACCAGCAGAGATCTGGGAGGGCAGGGTTATGGCTACACCTTC

j_call: TRBJ2-1
clone_size: NA
v_call: TRBV24-1
d_call: TRBD1
cdr3_aa: CATSELGQAYNEQFF
cdr3_nt: TGTGCCACCAGTGAGCTGGGACAGGCCTACAATGAGCAGTTCTTC

j_call: TRBJ1-2
clone_size: NA
v_call: TRBV10-1
d_call: TRBD1
cdr3_aa: CASSESRTGTGGYTF
cdr3_nt: TGCGCCAGCAGTGAGTCCAGGACAGGGACTGGTGGCTACACCTTC

j_call: TRBJ1-2
clone_size: NA
v_call: TRBV5-1
d_call: NA
cdr3_aa: CASSLAPGTNYGYTF
cdr3_nt: TGCGCCAGCAGCTTGGCCCCAGGGACTAACTATGGCTACACCTTC

j_call: TRBJ1-6
clone_size: once
v_call: TRBV30
d_call: NA
cdr3_aa: CAWSTGTSKSPLHF
cdr3_nt: TGTGCCTGGAGTACCGGGACTTCCAAATCACCCCTCCACTTT

j_call: TRBJ2-3
clone_size: NA
v_call: TRBV30
d_call: TRBD2
cdr3_aa: CAWKVGGVTDTQYF
cdr3_nt: TGTGCCTGGAAGGTCGGGGGGGTCACAGATACGCAGTATTTT

j_call: TRBJ2-7
clone_size: few
v_call: TRBV14
d_call: NA
cdr3_aa: CASSQVHALTEQYF
cdr3_nt: TGTGCCAGCAGCCAGGTCCATGCCCTAACCGAGCAGTACTTC

j_call: TRBJ1-2
clone_size: NA
v_call: TRBV18
d_call: TRBD1
cdr3_aa: CASSPWQGAGYGYTF
cdr3_nt: TGTGCCAGCTCACCATGGCAGGGGGCAGGCTATGGCTACACCTTC

j_call: TRBJ1-2
clone_size: once
v_call: TRBV12-3/TRBV12-4
d_call: TRBD1
cdr3_aa: CASSPQGAIGYTF
cdr3_nt: TGTGCCAGCAGCCCACAGGGGGCAATTGGCTACACCTTC

j_call: TRBJ1-1
clone_size: NA
v_call: TRBV27
d_call: NA
cdr3_aa: CASSLSSPRNTEAFF
cdr3_nt: TGTGCCAGCAGTTTATCGAGCCCGAGAAACACTGAAGCTTTCTTT

j_call: TRBJ1-5
clone_size: NA
v_call: TRBV4-2
d_call: TRBD1
cdr3_aa: CASSQVGGGESNQPQHF
cdr3_nt: TGTGCCAGCAGCCAAGTAGGGGGCGGGGAAAGCAATCAGCCCCAGCATTTT

j_call: TRBJ2-2
clone_size: NA
v_call: TRBV24-1
d_call: NA
cdr3_aa: CATSDFRGTGELFF
cdr3_nt: TGTGCCACCAGTGATTTCAGAGGCACCGGGGAGCTGTTTTTT

j_call: TRBJ2-2
clone_size: NA
v_call: TRBV6-6
d_call: TRBD2
cdr3_aa: CASDRREGGELFF
cdr3_nt: TGTGCCAGCGATAGGCGGGAGGGCGGGGAGCTGTTTTTT

j_call: TRBJ2-7
clone_size: NA
v_call: TRBV24-1
d_call: NA
cdr3_aa: CATSAPIGEQYF
cdr3_nt: TGTGCCACCAGTGCCCCCATCGGGGAGCAGTACTTC

j_call: TRBJ2-2
clone_size: NA
v_call: TRBV4-1
d_call: TRBD2
cdr3_aa: CASSHTGGTGELFF
cdr3_nt: TGCGCCAGCAGCCACACGGGGGGAACCGGGGAGCTGTTTTTT

j_call: TRBJ1-4
clone_size: NA
v_call: TRBV4-1
d_call: TRBD1
cdr3_aa: CASSQSPGRGLEKLFF
cdr3_nt: TGCGCCAGCAGCCAATCCCCCGGTAGGGGGCTTGAAAAACTGTTTTTT

j_call: TRBJ2-7
clone_size: NA
v_call: TRBV4-1
d_call: TRBD1
cdr3_aa: CASSLGQGAYEQYF
cdr3_nt: TGCGCCAGCAGCCTCGGACAGGGGGCCTACGAGCAGTACTTC